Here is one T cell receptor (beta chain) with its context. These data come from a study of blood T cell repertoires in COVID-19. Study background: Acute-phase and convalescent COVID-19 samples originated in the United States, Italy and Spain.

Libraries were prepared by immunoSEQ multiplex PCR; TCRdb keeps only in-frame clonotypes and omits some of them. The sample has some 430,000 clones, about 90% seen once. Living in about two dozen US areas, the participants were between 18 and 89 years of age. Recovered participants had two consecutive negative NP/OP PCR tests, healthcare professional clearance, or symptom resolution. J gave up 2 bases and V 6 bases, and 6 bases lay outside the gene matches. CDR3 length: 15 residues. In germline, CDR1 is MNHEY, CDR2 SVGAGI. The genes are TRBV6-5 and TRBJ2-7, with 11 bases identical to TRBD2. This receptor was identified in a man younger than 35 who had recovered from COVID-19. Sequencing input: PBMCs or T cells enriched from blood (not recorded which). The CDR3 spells CASRSTSGGTYEQYF. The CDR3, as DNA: TGTGCCAGCAGATCCACTAGCGGGGGTACCTACGAGCAGTACTTC.